This entry describes one TCR beta chain. This sample stems from a study of STAT5B mutations in CD4+ large granular lymphocyte leukemia. The CDR3 is 14 residues long. V lost 4 bases and J lost 6; bases outside the gene matches: 6. CDR1 SGHAT and CDR2 FQDESV come from the germline V gene (reference sequence). Sequenced by immunoSEQ multiplex PCR; TCRdb stores in-frame clones only, minus some. The table records tens of thousands of clones, 79% of them present only once. The source is a human donor in good health. This rearrangement joins TRBV11-1 to TRBJ2-7; 10 bases are a match to TRBD1. Sequencing input: CD4+ T cells from blood buffy coats. CDR3 loop: CASSSGTGAPEQYF. In nucleotides, the CDR3 is TGTGCCAGCAGCTCTGGGACAGGGGCCCCCGAGCAGTACTTC.